The 25 T cell receptor beta chains in this list originate from one sample, sequenced in a study of early T cells in non-severe SARS-CoV-2 infection. Each CDR3 protein gets one entry after TCRdb re-called the 5' RACE reads with MiXCR. The table lists under 95,000 distinct CDR3 sequences, about 12% of them singletons, with approximately 4.5% in the top ten. Sequencing was carried out using whole blood. These receptors originate from an adult who was a healthcare worker with PCR-confirmed SARS-CoV-2 infection or an uninfected control (not recorded which).

This clonotype was detected many times. The chain recombines TRBV2 with TRBJ2-7; D might be TRBD1 (7 bases). The length of the CDR3 is 14 residues. V dropped 3 bases and J dropped 10 bases, with 19 bases sitting between them. Germline values: CDR1 SNHLY, CDR2 FYNNEI. This CDR3 reads CASSESAGQRIQYF. Here the CDR3 DNA reads TGTGCCAGCAGTGAGTCGGCGGGACAGCGGATACAGTACTTC.

V is TRBV3-1 and J is TRBJ2-7; tentatively, D is TRBD2 (5 bases). The CDR3 has 16 residues. V lost 2 bases and J lost 2, with 16 bases in between. The germline CDR1 and CDR2 sequences are LGHDT and YNNKEL (reference sequence). The CDR3 DNA sequence: TGTGCCAGCAGCCAAACTGCATCCGGGAACCCCTACGAGCAGTACTTC. It codes for CASSQTASGNPYEQYF.

This clonotype was picked up many times. This sequence joins TRBV30 and TRBJ1-4, with D maybe TRBD1 (6 bases). The CDR3 is made up of 15 amino acids. Deletions cut 2 bases from V and 8 bases from J, with 18 bases between. From germline, CDR1 is GTSNPN and CDR2 SVGIG (reference sequence). CDR3 loop: CAWSFSGAQGEKLFF. CDR3 nucleotide sequence: TGTGCCTGGAGTTTTTCCGGGGCCCAGGGGGAAAAACTGTTTTTT.

This clonotype was picked up many times. This chain links TRBV6-1 with TRBJ2-2; 10 bases fit TRBD1. With V trimmed by 6 bases and J by 6 bases, 10 bases remained unmatched. The germline V gene encodes CDR1 MNHNS and CDR2 SASEGT. The CDR3 length is 16 residues. CDR3: CASRDPGTGVPGELFF. In DNA, the CDR3 is TGTGCCAGCAGAGATCCAGGGACAGGGGTCCCCGGGGAGCTGTTTTTT.

The gene calls are TRBV12-3 or TRBV12-4 and TRBJ2-3; perhaps D is TRBD1 or TRBD2 (9 bases each). The V end was cut by 2 bases, the J end by 3 bases, with 18 bases between. This CDR3 is built from 17 residues. CDR3 in amino acids: CASSLSGGTGTTDTQYF. The DNA of the CDR3 is TGTGCCAGCAGTTTAAGCGGGGGGACAGGGACAACAGATACGCAGTATTTT.

There are a few counts of this clonotype. The V and J genes are TRBV11-2 and TRBJ1-6; D is possibly TRBD1 (5 bases). This CDR3 has 16 residues. Trimming removed 4 bases at V and 11 bases at J, with 21 bases between. Germline V gives CDR1 SGHAT, CDR2 FQNNGV. The CDR3 here is CASSSSPGPFTPPLHF. In nucleotides, the CDR3 is TGTGCCAGCAGCTCTAGTCCGGGACCCTTTACCCCACCCCTCCACTTT.

This clonotype was counted at least ten times. The chain is built from TRBV24-1 and TRBJ2-1, with D unclear. V lost 4 bases to trimming and J lost 2 bases, with 11 bases between them. CDR1 and CDR2 (germline): KGHDR, SFDVKD. This CDR3 spans 15 amino acids. CDR3 sequence: CATSEGNSPYNEQFF. CDR3 in DNA: TGTGCCACCAGTGAGGGGAACTCCCCCTACAATGAGCAGTTCTTC.

V is TRBV29-1 and J is TRBJ2-3; TRBD2 agrees at 11 bases. The CDR3 sequence is 17 residues long. From germline, CDR1 is SQVTM and CDR2 ANQGSEA. Unmatched junction bases numbered 8, after V lost 3 bases and J lost 0 bases. The CDR3 loop is CSVDGIAGGLSTDTQYF. CDR3 sequence (DNA): TGCAGCGTTGACGGGATAGCGGGAGGGCTCAGCACAGATACGCAGTATTTT.

The table lists this clonotype with a few counts. This chain links TRBV7-9 with TRBJ1-1; a weak D match, TRBD1 (5 bases). Germline V gives CDR1 SEHNR, CDR2 FQNEAQ (reference sequence). This CDR3 is 14 amino acids long. V lost 4 bases and J 4 bases, leaving 13 bases between the germline ends. CDR3 sequence: CASSSQSDTTEAFF. DNA of the CDR3: TGTGCCAGCAGCTCACAGTCGGACACCACTGAAGCTTTCTTT.

This clonotype was counted a single time. The J gene is TRBJ2-5, the V gene TRBV12-3 or TRBV12-4; a possible D gene is TRBD2 (6 bases). With 4 bases removed from V and 5 bases from J, the gap between germline ends came to 17 bases. This CDR3 has 15 residues. CDR3 amino acids: CASSSHETSLETQYF. The CDR3 DNA is TGTGCCAGCAGTTCCCACGAGACTAGTTTGGAGACCCAGTACTTC.

The V and J genes are TRBV4-1 and TRBJ2-1; 7 bases agree with TRBD1. CDR3 size: 17 residues. With 1 base clipped from V and 3 bases from J, the junction kept 9 bases outside the gene matches. Germline V gives CDR1 MGHRA, CDR2 YSYEKL. The CDR3 loop reads CASSQGLRGQLYNEQFF. The CDR3 nucleotides read TGCGCCAGCAGCCAAGGCCTTAGGGGGCAGCTCTACAATGAGCAGTTCTTC.

Notes on this clonotype: This could be a read error, since a much larger clone is one nucleotide away. This chain joins TRBV7-8 and TRBJ1-1; TRBD1 is a possible D gene (5 bases). There are 13 residues in the CDR3. Germline lookup yields CDR1 SGHVS and CDR2 FQNEAQ. The CDR3 coding sequence is TGTGTCAGCAGCTTAGAAGAGGGACGAGAAGCTTTCTTT. Translating gives CVSSLEEGREAFF.

This chain connects TRBV19 to TRBJ2-5; D gene ambiguous. Germline V CDR1 and CDR2: LNHDA, SQIVND (reference sequence). V was cut by 3 bases and J by 0 bases, with 8 bases left in between. The CDR3 loop spans 14 amino acids. CDR3 sequence: CASSISTHQETQYF. The CDR3 DNA sequence: TGTGCCAGTAGTATCTCGACCCACCAAGAGACCCAGTACTTC.

This clonotype was counted ten times or more. V is TRBV14 and J is TRBJ2-7; D not certain. Trimming removed 2 bases from V and 3 bases from J, with 8 bases in between. This CDR3 comprises 13 residues. CDR1 is SGHDN and CDR2 is FVKESK in the germline V gene. The CDR3 loop reads CASSQTAFYEQYF. DNA for the CDR3: TGTGCCAGCAGCCAAACAGCCTTCTACGAGCAGTACTTC.

CDR3 sequence (DNA): TGTGCCAGCAGACGTAACACTGAAGCTTTCTTT. Encoded protein: CASRRNTEAFF. The chain combines TRBV11-1 with TRBJ1-1; no firm D call. The CDR3 has 11 residues. The V and J ends lost 6 bases and 2 bases respectively, with 4 bases between them. Germline CDR1 and CDR2: SGHAT and FQDESV (reference sequence).

This clonotype was recorded a few times. J is TRBJ2-5 and V is TRBV5-5; the D gene is possibly TRBD1 (6 bases). The V gene's germline CDR1 is SGHKS and CDR2 YYEKEE (reference sequence). There are 14 residues in the CDR3. Trimming took 0 bases from V and 3 from J, leaving 9 bases between them. CDR3 loop: CASSLAPGEETQYF. CDR3 DNA sequence: TGTGCCAGCAGCTTGGCTCCAGGGGAAGAGACCCAGTACTTC.

The V call is TRBV3-1, the J call TRBJ1-1; D remains ambiguous. The germline V and J ends were trimmed by 2 bases and 5 bases, with 12 bases remaining between them. CDR1 is LGHDT, CDR2 YNNKEL, per germline (reference sequence). The CDR3 contains 14 residues. The CDR3 DNA reads as TGTGCCAGCAGCCAAAAAGGGCGGGCGACTGAAGCTTTCTTT. As protein: CASSQKGRATEAFF.

As concerns this clonotype: With a much larger clone just one base away, this may be a read error. The J gene is TRBJ2-1, the V gene TRBV9, with 10 bases that match TRBD2. CDR3 length: 15 amino acids. The germline gives CDR1 SGDLS, CDR2 YYNGEE. This CDR3 is CVSSATSGPWDEQFF. The CDR3 DNA sequence: TGTGTCAGCAGCGCGACTAGCGGGCCGTGGGATGAGCAGTTCTTC.

This clonotype was observed many times. The CDR3 reads CASSLVVGDEQYF. The CDR3 DNA reads as TGTGCCAGCAGCTTAGTCGTGGGGGACGAGCAGTACTTC. The chain recombines TRBV7-6 with TRBJ2-7, with D perhaps TRBD1 or TRBD2 (5 bases each). Trimming left V 1 base short and J 5 bases short, with 9 bases between. In germline, CDR1 is SGHVS, CDR2 FNYEAQ. This CDR3 is 13 amino acids long.

This clonotype came up a few times. The CDR3 loop reads CAWSVQLGELFF. CDR3 sequence (DNA): TGTGCCTGGAGTGTACAACTCGGGGAGCTGTTTTTT. The chain employs TRBV30 and TRBJ2-2, with D unclear. Germline-derived CDR1 and CDR2 are GTSNPN and SVGIG (reference sequence). The CDR3 is made up of 12 amino acids. Trimming cost V 0 bases and J 7 bases, with 6 bases left between them.

This clonotype occurred a few times. The rearrangement joins TRBV24-1 to TRBJ2-3, with no clear D. The V and J ends lost 3 bases and 6 bases respectively, with 15 bases between them. The length of the CDR3 is 15 residues. The germline CDR1 and CDR2 sequences are KGHDR and SFDVKD. The CDR3 region is CATSDRGSDLDTQYF. As DNA, the CDR3 is TGTGCCACCAGTGATCGCGGCTCCGACCTGGATACGCAGTATTTT.

This chain uses TRBV12-3 or TRBV12-4 with TRBJ2-7, with TRBD2 matching 9 bases. V was clipped by 3 bases and J by 6 bases; unmatched bases: 6. This CDR3 comprises 14 residues. CDR3 sequence (DNA): TGTGCCAGCAGTTTGTTAGCGGGAGAGGTCGAGCAGTACTTC. It is translated as CASSLLAGEVEQYF.

The chain uses TRBV27 and TRBJ2-7; perhaps TRBD1 as D (6 bases). The CDR3 is 14 residues long. Germline V gene data show CDR1 as MNHEY and CDR2 as SMNVEV (reference sequence). The ends were cut back, 6 bases at V and 4 bases at J, with 16 bases in the middle. CDR3 DNA sequence: TGTGCCAGCAGAACAGGGATAAATTCATACGAGCAGTACTTC. Translating gives CASRTGINSYEQYF.

The chain uses TRBV20-1 and TRBJ1-4; the D is unclear. Trimming left V 0 bases short and J 6 bases short, with 11 bases between. Looked up from germline, CDR1 is DFQATT and CDR2 is SNEGSKA (reference sequence). This CDR3 is 14 amino acids long. CDR3 protein: CSARDKEEYEKLFF. The CDR3, as DNA: TGCAGTGCTAGAGATAAGGAGGAATATGAAAAACTGTTTTTT.

The chain is built from TRBV7-3 and TRBJ1-2; TRBD1 matches at 8 bases. Germline V gene lookup returns CDR1 SGHTA and CDR2 FQGTGA. The V and J ends lost 5 bases and 3 bases, in that order; junction bases with no gene match: 11. This CDR3 contains 16 residues. CDR3 DNA sequence: TGTGCCAGCAGCCCGCATCCGCCGACAGGGGACTATGGCTACACCTTC. It translates to CASSPHPPTGDYGYTF.